This TCR beta chain was captured in a study of PD-1 blockade in classical Hodgkin lymphoma. Study-wide results and caveats: Complete responders matched newly diagnosed patients in baseline diversity. Baseline TCR diversity was reportedly lower in newly diagnosed patients than healthy donors. Significant TCR diversity gains by C4D1 occurred in CD4+ but not CD8+ cells.

In every patient, relapse followed autologous stem cell transplantation, while exposure to brentuximab vedotin differed. The method was immunoSEQ multiplex PCR; TCRdb's version includes in-frame clones alone and lacks a portion of them. The sample records about 30,000 clones, roughly 70% being singletons. Regarding this clone: Its specificity is not known.

The V end lost 4 bases, the J end lost 1 base, and 13 bases lay between the germline ends. The CDR3 sequence is 16 residues long. The V gene's germline CDR1 is SGHTA and CDR2 FQGNSA. This TCR derives from a human donor with classical Hodgkin lymphoma. The chain carries TRBV7-2 and TRBJ2-2, with a possible D match to TRBD2 (5 bases). The sequencing used peripheral blood mononuclear cells (PBMCs), collected before the second cycle of nivolumab. Here the CDR3 DNA reads TGTGCCAGCAGCTATAGCGCTAGCCTGAACACCGGGGAGCTGTTTTTT. Its protein is CASSYSASLNTGELFF.